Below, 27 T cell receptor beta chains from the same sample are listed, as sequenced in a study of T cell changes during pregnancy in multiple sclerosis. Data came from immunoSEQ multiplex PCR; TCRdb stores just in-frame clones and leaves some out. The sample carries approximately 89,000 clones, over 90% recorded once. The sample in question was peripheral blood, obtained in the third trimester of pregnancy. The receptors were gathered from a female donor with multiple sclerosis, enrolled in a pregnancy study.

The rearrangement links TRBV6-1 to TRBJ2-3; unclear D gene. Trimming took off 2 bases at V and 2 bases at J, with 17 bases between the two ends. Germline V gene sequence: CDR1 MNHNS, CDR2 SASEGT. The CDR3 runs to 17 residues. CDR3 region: CASSEMVEAGYTDTQYF. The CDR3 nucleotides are TGTGCCAGCAGTGAAATGGTCGAGGCTGGCTACACAGATACGCAGTATTTT.

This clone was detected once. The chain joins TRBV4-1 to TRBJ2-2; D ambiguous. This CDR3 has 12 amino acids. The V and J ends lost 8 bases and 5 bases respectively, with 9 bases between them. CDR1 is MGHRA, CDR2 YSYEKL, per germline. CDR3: CASYGFTGELFF. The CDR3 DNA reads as TGCGCCAGCTACGGGTTTACCGGGGAGCTGTTTTTT.

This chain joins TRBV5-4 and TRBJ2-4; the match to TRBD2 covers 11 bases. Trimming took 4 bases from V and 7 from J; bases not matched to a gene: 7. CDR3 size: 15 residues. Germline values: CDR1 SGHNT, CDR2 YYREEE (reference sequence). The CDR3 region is CASSLSGRASNIQYF. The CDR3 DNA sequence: TGTGCCAGCAGCCTTAGCGGGAGGGCCAGCAACATTCAGTACTTC.

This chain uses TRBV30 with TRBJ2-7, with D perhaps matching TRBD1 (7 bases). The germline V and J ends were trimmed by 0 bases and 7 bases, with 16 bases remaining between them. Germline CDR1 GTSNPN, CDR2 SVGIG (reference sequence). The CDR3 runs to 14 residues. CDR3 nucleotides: TGTGCCTGGAGTGTTTTTGACAGGGCGGGAGAGCAGTACTTC. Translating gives CAWSVFDRAGEQYF.

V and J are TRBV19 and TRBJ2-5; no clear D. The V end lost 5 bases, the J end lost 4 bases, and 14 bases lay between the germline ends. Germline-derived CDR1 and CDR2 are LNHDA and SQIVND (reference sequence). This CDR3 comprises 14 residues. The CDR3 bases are TGTGCCAGTAGTCCTACAGTGGGTTTAGAGACCCAGTACTTC. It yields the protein CASSPTVGLETQYF.

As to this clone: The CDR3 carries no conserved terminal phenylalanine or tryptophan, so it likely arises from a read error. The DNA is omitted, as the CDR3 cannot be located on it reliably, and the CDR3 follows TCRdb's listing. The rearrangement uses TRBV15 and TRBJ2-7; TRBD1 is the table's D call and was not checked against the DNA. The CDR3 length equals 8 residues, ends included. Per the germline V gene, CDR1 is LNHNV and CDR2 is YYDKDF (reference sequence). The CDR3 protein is CATSTIWH.

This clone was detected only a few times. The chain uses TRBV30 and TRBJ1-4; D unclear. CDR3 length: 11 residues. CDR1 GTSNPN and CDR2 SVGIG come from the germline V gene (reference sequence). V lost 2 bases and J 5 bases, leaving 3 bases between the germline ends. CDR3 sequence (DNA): TGTGCCTGGAGTCGGAATGAAAAACTGTTTTTT. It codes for CAWSRNEKLFF.

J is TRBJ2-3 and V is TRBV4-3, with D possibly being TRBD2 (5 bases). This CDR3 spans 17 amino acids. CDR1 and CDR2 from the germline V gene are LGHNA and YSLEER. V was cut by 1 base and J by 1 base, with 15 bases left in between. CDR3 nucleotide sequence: TGCGCCAGCAGCCAAGTTTCAACCATTAGCGGCACAGATACGCAGTATTTT. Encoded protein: CASSQVSTISGTDTQYF.

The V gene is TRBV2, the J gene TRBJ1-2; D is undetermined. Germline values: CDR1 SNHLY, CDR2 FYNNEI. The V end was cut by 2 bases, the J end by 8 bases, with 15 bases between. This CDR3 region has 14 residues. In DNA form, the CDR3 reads TGTGCCAGCAGTGAAACGGCAGGTGAACGGGGCTACACCTTC. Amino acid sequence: CASSETAGERGYTF.

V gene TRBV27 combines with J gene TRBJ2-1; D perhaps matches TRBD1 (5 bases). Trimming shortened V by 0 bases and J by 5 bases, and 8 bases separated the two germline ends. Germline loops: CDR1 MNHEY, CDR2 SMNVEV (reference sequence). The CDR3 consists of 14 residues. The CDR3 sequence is CASSLSQVNNEQFF. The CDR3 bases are TGTGCCAGCAGTTTATCACAGGTTAACAATGAGCAGTTCTTC.

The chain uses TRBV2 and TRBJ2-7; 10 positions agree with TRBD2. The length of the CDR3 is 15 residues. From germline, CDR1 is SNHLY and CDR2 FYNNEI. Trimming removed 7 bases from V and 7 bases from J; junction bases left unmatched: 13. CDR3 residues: CASTARTSGPGEQYF. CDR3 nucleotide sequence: TGTGCCAGCACCGCGCGGACTAGCGGCCCTGGGGAGCAGTACTTC.

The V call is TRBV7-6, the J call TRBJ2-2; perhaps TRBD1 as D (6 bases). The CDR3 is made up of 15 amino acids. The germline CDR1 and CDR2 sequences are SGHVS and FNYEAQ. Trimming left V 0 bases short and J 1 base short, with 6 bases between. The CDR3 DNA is TGTGCCAGCAGCTTAGCAGGGGGGAACACCGGGGAGCTGTTTTTT. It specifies CASSLAGGNTGELFF.

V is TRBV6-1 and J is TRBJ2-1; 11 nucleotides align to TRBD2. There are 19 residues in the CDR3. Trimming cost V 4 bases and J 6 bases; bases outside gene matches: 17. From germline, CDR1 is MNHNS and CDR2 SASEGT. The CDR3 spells CASSGHRGALAGVGNEQFF. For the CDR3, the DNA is TGTGCCAGCAGTGGGCACAGGGGGGCACTAGCGGGAGTCGGCAATGAGCAGTTCTTC.

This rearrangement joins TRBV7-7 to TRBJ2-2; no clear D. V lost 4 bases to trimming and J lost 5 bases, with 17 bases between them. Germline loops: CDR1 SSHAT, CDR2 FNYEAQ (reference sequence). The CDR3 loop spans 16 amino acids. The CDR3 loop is CASSYIIRRLTGELFF. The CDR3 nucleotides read TGTGCCAGCAGCTACATTATTAGGAGATTAACCGGGGAGCTGTTTTTT.

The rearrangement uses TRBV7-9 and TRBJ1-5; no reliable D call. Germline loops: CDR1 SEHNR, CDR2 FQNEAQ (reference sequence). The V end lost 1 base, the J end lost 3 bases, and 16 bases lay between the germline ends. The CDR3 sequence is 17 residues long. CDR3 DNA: TGTGCCAGCAGCTTAGGGGTGGGCCACAAATACAATCAGCCCCAGCATTTT. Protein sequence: CASSLGVGHKYNQPQHF.

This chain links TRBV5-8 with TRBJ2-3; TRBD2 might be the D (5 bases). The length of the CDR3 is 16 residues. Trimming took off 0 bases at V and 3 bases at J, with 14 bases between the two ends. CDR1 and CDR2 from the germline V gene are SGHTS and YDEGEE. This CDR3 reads CASSLGLGEGTDTQYF. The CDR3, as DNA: TGTGCCAGCAGCTTGGGGCTGGGAGAGGGTACAGATACGCAGTATTTT.

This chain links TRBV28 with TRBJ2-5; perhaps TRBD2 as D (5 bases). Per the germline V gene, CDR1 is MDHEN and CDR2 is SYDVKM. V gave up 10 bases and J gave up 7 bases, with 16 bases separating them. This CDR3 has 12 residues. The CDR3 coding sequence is TGTGCCACCGGACTTCTTCTCGGGACCCAGTACTTC. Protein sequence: CATGLLLGTQYF.

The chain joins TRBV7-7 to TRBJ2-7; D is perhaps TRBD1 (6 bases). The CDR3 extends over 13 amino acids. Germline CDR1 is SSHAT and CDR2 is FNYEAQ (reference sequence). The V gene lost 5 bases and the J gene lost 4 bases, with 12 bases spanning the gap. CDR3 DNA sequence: TGTGCCAGCAGCCCATTAGGGGGTTACGAGCAGTACTTC. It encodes CASSPLGGYEQYF.

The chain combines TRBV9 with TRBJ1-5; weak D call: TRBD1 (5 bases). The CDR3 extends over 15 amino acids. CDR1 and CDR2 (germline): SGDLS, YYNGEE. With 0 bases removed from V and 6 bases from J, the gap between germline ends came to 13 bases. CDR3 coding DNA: TGTGCCAGCAGCGTAGGGCCAGGGATCAGTCAGCCCCAGCATTTT. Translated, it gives CASSVGPGISQPQHF.

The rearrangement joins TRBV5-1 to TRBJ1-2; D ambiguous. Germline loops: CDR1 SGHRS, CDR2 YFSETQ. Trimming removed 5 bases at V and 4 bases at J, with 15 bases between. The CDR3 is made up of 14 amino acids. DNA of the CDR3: TGCGCCAGCAGTTTAGACACCGTCATCTATGGCTACACCTTC. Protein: CASSLDTVIYGYTF.

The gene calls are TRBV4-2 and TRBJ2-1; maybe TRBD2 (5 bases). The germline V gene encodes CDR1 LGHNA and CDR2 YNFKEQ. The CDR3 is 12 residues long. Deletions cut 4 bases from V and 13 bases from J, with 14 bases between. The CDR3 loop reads CASSPQSSTQFF. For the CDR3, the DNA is TGTGCCAGCAGCCCCCAATCTAGCACTCAGTTCTTC.

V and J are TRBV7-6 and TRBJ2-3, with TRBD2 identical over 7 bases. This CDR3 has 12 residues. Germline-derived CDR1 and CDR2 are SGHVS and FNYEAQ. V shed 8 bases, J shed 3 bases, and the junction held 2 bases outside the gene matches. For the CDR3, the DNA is TGTGCCAGCGGGGGGGGGACAGATACGCAGTATTTT. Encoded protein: CASGGGTDTQYF. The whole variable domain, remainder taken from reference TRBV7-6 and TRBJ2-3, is GAGVSQSPRYKVTKRGQDVALRCDPISGHVSLYWYRQALGQGPEFLTYFNYEAQQDKSGLPNDRFSAERPEGSISTLTIQRTEQRDSAMYRCASGGGTDTQYFGPGTRLTVL.

The DNA for the CDR3 is TGTGCCAGCAGCCGGGGGGGCTCCACCGGGGAGCTGTTTTTT. Residues: CASSRGGSTGELFF. This chain uses TRBV7-2 with TRBJ2-2, with 8 bases lining up with TRBD2. The CDR3 is made up of 14 amino acids. Germline V gene lookup returns CDR1 SGHTA and CDR2 FQGNSA. Unmatched junction bases numbered 3, after V lost 5 bases and J lost 4 bases.

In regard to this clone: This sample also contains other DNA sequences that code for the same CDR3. The CDR3 DNA follows: TGTGCCAGCAGCCTAGAGAGCTCTGGAAACACCATATATTTT. Its translation is CASSLESSGNTIYF. J is TRBJ1-3 and V is TRBV4-2; D unresolved. The CDR3 is 14 amino acids. Trimming stripped 4 bases from V and 0 bases from J, with 7 bases between. The germline gives CDR1 LGHNA, CDR2 YNFKEQ.

This CDR3 is CASSKLASTGETQYF. The DNA of the CDR3 is TGTGCCAGCAGTAAACTAGCGTCCACGGGAGAGACCCAGTACTTC. The chain has TRBV28 and TRBJ2-5; 7 bases align to TRBD2. The CDR3 contains 15 residues. With V trimmed by 5 bases and J by 4 bases, 10 bases remained unmatched. Germline V CDR1 and CDR2: MDHEN, SYDVKM.

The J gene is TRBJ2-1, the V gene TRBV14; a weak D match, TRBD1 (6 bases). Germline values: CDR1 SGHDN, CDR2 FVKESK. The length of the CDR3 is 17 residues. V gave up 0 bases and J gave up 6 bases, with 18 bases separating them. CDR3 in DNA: TGTGCCAGCAGCCAAGATTGGGGGCGGCTAAGGGGCAATGAGCAGTTCTTC. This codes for CASSQDWGRLRGNEQFF.

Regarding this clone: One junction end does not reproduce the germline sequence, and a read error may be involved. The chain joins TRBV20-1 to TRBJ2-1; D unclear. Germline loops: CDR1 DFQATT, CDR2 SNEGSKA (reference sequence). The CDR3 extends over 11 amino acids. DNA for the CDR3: TGCAGTGCTAGGGGCAGCCCGAAGGTGGTCTTC. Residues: CSARGSPKVVF.